Listed below are T cell receptor beta chains from one sample, sequenced in a study of T-cell reconstitution after alpha-beta-depleted transplantation in children. Using its own MiXCR run on the PCR reads, TCRdb lists one record per CDR3 protein. The sample shows about 610,000 distinct CDR3 sequences, over 9.5% of them seen only once. The material sequenced was PBMCs from the stem cell graft donor, taken from the stem cell graft. The origin of the receptors is a human donor who donated a stem cell graft to a child with acute myeloid leukemia. CDR3s include the opening cysteine and the closing phenylalanine or tryptophan. D genes are given only for firm matches. Rows give clone size only sometimes, using once, few, many, or a class for an expanded clone.

j_gene	d_gene	abundance	v_gene	CDR3nt	CDR3aa
TRBJ1-2	-	-	TRBV4-3	TGCGCCAGCAGCCATGACACCACCCATGGGAATGGCTACACCTTC	CASSHDTTHGNGYTF
TRBJ1-2	-	-	TRBV20-1	TGCAGTGCTAGAGTATCGGGGGGAGGCTATGGCTACACCTTC	CSARVSGGGYGYTF
TRBJ1-3	-	many	TRBV12-3/TRBV12-4	TGTGCCAGCAGTTTAGGGGACTCTGGAAACACCATATATTTT	CASSLGDSGNTIYF
TRBJ2-1	TRBD1	-	TRBV20-1	TGCAGTGCTAAAATCCTAGGGGACAGGGATTTTAGCAATGAGCAGTTCTTC	CSAKILGDRDFSNEQFF
TRBJ2-7	TRBD2	many	TRBV14	TGTGCCAGCAGCCTCCAGATAGCGGGGGCCTACGAGCAGTACTTC	CASSLQIAGAYEQYF
TRBJ2-1	TRBD2	many	TRBV20-1	TGCAGTGCTAGACTGCTAGCGGCCTACAATGAGCAGTTCTTC	CSARLLAAYNEQFF
TRBJ2-5	TRBD2	many	TRBV12-3/TRBV12-4	TGTGCCAGCAGTCCCGGGACTACAGAGACCCAGTACTTC	CASSPGTTETQYF
TRBJ2-6	TRBD2	few	TRBV5-1	TGCGCCAGCAGCCAGGGAGGGACCTCTGGGGCCAACGTCCTGACTTTC	CASSQGGTSGANVLTF
TRBJ2-5	-	many	TRBV12-3/TRBV12-4	-	CASSLERDQQETQYF
TRBJ2-1	TRBD2	many	TRBV6-2/TRBV6-3	TGTGCCAGCAGTTATCCTGGTCTAGCGGGAGGAAAGAGCTCCTACAATGAGCAGTTCTTC	CASSYPGLAGGKSSYNEQFF
TRBJ2-5	-	-	TRBV20-1	TGCAGTGCGTCCGCTGGAAGTAGGGTGACCCAGTACTTC	CSASAGSRVTQYF
TRBJ2-7	TRBD2	few	TRBV6-5	TGTGCCAGCAGTTATAGGGGGACTAGCGGGAGCTACGAGCAGTACTTC	CASSYRGTSGSYEQYF
TRBJ2-2	TRBD2	few	TRBV12-3/TRBV12-4	TGTGCCAGCAGCCCCTCTCCAGCGGGAGTTTTAACCGGGGAGCTGTTTTTT	CASSPSPAGVLTGELFF
TRBJ2-2	TRBD1	-	TRBV14	TGTGCCAGCAGCCACCCAGGGGGCCCCGGGGAGCTGTTTTTT	CASSHPGGPGELFF
TRBJ2-1	-	once	TRBV7-3	TGTGCCAGCAGGGCCGGTGGGGAAGGGGGGCAGTTCTTC	CASRAGGEGGQFF
TRBJ1-2	TRBD1	few	TRBV29-1	TGCAGCGTTGAAGAAGGGACAGGGGTAAATGGCTACACCTTC	CSVEEGTGVNGYTF
TRBJ2-2	-	-	TRBV6-1	TGTGCCACAAAATACGGGGCAAACACCGGGGAGCTGTTTTTT	CATKYGANTGELFF
TRBJ2-1	-	-	TRBV7-2	TGTGCCAGCAGCCAGCCAGCCGGTGAGCAGTTCTTC	CASSQPAGEQFF
TRBJ2-5	-	many	TRBV27	TGTGCCAGCAGTTTAAGAGCTCTCCAAGCGACCCAGTACTTC	CASSLRALQATQYF
TRBJ2-7	TRBD2	-	TRBV11-3	TGTGCCAGCAGCCAAGGGGCGGGAGGTACCTACGAGCAGTACTTC	CASSQGAGGTYEQYF